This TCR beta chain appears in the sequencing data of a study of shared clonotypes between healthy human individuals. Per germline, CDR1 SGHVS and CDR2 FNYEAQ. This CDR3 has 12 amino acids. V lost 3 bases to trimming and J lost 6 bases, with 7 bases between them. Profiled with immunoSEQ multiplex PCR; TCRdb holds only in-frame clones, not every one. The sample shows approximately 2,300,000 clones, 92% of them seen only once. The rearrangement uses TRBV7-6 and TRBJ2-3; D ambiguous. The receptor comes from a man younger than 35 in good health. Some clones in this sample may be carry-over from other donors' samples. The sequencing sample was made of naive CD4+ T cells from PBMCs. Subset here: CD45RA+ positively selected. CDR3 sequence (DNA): TGTGCCAGCAGCTTTATAGGGGATACGCAGTATTTT. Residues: CASSFIGDTQYF.